One and the same sample provided the 10 T cell receptor beta chains below, sequenced in a study of PD-1 blockade in mismatch repair-deficient tumors. Using immunoSEQ multiplex PCR, the repertoire was profiled, and TCRdb retains in-frame clones only, with some absent. The table lists about 68,000 clones, around four fifths of them singletons, with 5% to 6.5% in the top ten. Sequenced here: peripheral blood, sampled 2 weeks after starting pembrolizumab. The receptors were gathered from an adult with mismatch repair-deficient cancer.

The chain carries TRBV28 and TRBJ1-5; 8 nucleotides match TRBD1. The germline V gene encodes CDR1 MDHEN and CDR2 SYDVKM. The CDR3 runs 17 residues. The trim removed 3 bases at V and 3 bases at J, leaving 10 bases unmatched. CDR3 nucleotides: TGTGCCAGCAGTTTTACAGGGGGTTTCTTCAACAATCAGCCCCAGCATTTT. Protein: CASSFTGGFFNNQPQHF.

The chain carries TRBV9 and TRBJ2-2; 11 nucleotides agree with TRBD2. The CDR3 spans 16 residues. Germline CDR1 and CDR2: SGDLS and YYNGEE. The V gene end was trimmed by 4 bases and the J gene end by 7 bases; junction bases not matched to a gene: 9. In DNA, the CDR3 is TGTGCCAGCAGCCAAACTAGCGGGAGATTTTACGGGGAGCTGTTTTTT. This gives the protein CASSQTSGRFYGELFF.

The chain links TRBV4-3 to TRBJ2-3; 7 bases line up with TRBD2. There are 17 residues in the CDR3. CDR1 is LGHNA and CDR2 is YSLEER in the germline V gene. Unmatched junction bases numbered 10, after V lost 0 bases and J lost 4 bases. This CDR3 reads CASSQDLSGGTPDTQYF. CDR3 sequence (DNA): TGCGCCAGCAGCCAAGATCTTTCGGGAGGTACGCCAGATACGCAGTATTTT.

The chain joins TRBV29-1 to TRBJ2-7; 9 bases fit TRBD2. Germline V gives CDR1 SQVTM, CDR2 ANQGSEA. The V gene end was trimmed by 8 bases and the J gene end by 4 bases; junction bases not matched to a gene: 6. This CDR3 region has 12 residues. This CDR3 is CSISGSNYEQYF. Written as DNA, the CDR3 is TGCAGCATTAGCGGGAGTAATTACGAGCAGTACTTC.

Comment on this clone: Germline and junction disagree at one end, which may indicate a read error. The rearrangement links TRBV19 to TRBJ2-1; possibly TRBD2 for D (6 bases). CDR1 is LNHDA and CDR2 is SQIVND in the germline V gene (reference sequence). The CDR3 runs to 15 residues. The CDR3 reads CASSIAGETNNDWVF. As DNA, the CDR3 is TGTGCCAGTAGTATAGCGGGAGAAACGAACAATGATTGGGTCTTC.

This clone showed up just once. V and J are TRBV21-1 and TRBJ1-2. TRBV21-1 is a listed pseudogene. This CDR3 region has 9 residues. This CDR3 is CANRKGYTF. DNA for the CDR3: TGTGCCAACCGGAAGGGCTACACCTTC.

The genes are TRBV29-1 and TRBJ2-5; 8 nucleotides match TRBD1. The CDR3 length is 13 residues. Germline V lookup: CDR1 SQVTM, CDR2 ANQGSEA. J was trimmed by 3 bases and V by 4 bases; bases with no gene match: 4. The CDR3 reads CSVVGTGEETQYF. The CDR3, as DNA: TGCAGCGTTGTCGGGACAGGAGAAGAGACCCAGTACTTC. Drawing the rest from reference TRBV29-1 and TRBJ2-5, the complete variable domain is SAVISQKPSRDICQRGTSLTIQCQVDSQVTMMFWYRQQPGQSLTLIATANQGSEATYESGFVIDKFPISRPNLTFSTLTVSNMSPEDSSIYLCSVVGTGEETQYFGPGTRLLVL.

The chain carries TRBV10-3 and TRBJ1-1; a possible D gene is TRBD1 (6 bases). V lost 2 bases and J lost 2, with 12 bases in between. Germline CDR1 reads ENHRY; CDR2 reads SYGVKD. The CDR3 has 15 residues. CDR3 DNA: TGTGCCATCAGTGAGCCTTCGGGGGCCAACACTGAAGCTTTCTTT. It encodes CAISEPSGANTEAFF.

The chain links TRBV6-1 to TRBJ2-7; D is ambiguous. This CDR3 has 13 amino acids. Trimming took off 8 bases at V and 2 bases at J, with 13 bases between the two ends. Germline V gene data show CDR1 as MNHNS and CDR2 as SASEGT. The CDR3 nucleotides read TGTGCCAGCCTTAGGGCAAAGCCCTACGAGCAGTACTTC. It is translated as CASLRAKPYEQYF.

V gene TRBV6-6 combines with J gene TRBJ2-7; D might be TRBD2 (6 bases). Trimming took off 7 bases at V and 0 bases at J, with 13 bases between the two ends. Germline V lookup: CDR1 MNHNY, CDR2 SVGAGI (reference sequence). The CDR3 spans 14 residues. This CDR3 is CASTPRGISYEQYF. The DNA of the CDR3 is TGTGCCAGCACCCCACGGGGGATCTCCTACGAGCAGTACTTC.